This TCR beta chain was sequenced in a study of response to subunit inactivated influenza vaccine. Study results and limitations: T cells newly recruited by each seasonal influenza vaccination are few, the authors suggested.

Trimming left V 2 bases short and J 0 bases short, with 15 bases between. This CDR3 is 16 amino acids long. Germline CDR1 is DFQATT and CDR2 is SNEGSKA (reference sequence). TCRdb itself ran the RT-PCR reads through MiXCR, one entry per CDR3 protein. The sample has roughly 700,000 distinct CDR3 sequences, approximately 15% seen once. Many counts were recorded for this clonotype. Its target is not known. The receptor comes from a man aged 45-60 years who received an inactivated influenza vaccine. J is TRBJ2-3 and V is TRBV20-1; perhaps TRBD2 as D (6 bases). This specimen was PBMCs from blood, taken 11 to 12 days after vaccination. The CDR3 DNA reads as TGCAGTGCTAGAAGGGTGCGGGGTTGGAGCACAGATACGCAGTATTTT. Encoded protein: CSARRVRGWSTDTQYF.